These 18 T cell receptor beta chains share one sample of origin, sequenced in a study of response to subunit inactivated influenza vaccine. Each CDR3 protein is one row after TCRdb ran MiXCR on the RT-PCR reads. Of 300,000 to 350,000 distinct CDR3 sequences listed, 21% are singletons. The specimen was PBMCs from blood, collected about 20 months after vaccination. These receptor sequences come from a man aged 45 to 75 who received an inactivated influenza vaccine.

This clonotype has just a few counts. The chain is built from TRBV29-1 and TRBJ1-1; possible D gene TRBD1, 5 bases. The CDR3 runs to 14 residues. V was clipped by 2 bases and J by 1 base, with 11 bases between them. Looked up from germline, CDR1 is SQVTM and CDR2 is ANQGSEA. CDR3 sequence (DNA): TGCAGCGTTGAACCCACCGGGGGGAACACTGAAGCTTTCTTT. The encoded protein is CSVEPTGGNTEAFF.

CDR3 nucleotide sequence: TGTGCCAGCAGTTACGCGGGGGCTACAGCCCAGCCCCAGCATTTT. Translation gives CASSYAGATAQPQHF. The V gene is TRBV6-2 or TRBV6-3, the J gene TRBJ1-5, with TRBD1 as a possible D gene (6 bases). The CDR3 extends over 15 amino acids. Looked up from germline, CDR1 is MNHEY and CDR2 is SVGEGT. V was cut by 2 bases and J by 7 bases, with 15 bases left in between.

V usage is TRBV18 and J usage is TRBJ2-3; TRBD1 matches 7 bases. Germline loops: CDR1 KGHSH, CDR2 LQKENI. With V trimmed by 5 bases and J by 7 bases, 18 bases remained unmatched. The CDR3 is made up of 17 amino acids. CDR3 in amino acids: CASSDPLGQSAGNTQYF. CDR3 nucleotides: TGTGCCAGCTCAGATCCCCTGGGACAGTCGGCCGGGAATACGCAGTATTTT.

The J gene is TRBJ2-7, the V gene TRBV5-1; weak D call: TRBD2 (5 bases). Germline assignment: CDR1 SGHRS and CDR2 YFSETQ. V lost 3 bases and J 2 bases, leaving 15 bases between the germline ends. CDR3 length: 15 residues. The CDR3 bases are TGCGCCAGCAGCTCTCGTGAGCTCGGGACCTACGAGCAGTACTTC. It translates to CASSSRELGTYEQYF.

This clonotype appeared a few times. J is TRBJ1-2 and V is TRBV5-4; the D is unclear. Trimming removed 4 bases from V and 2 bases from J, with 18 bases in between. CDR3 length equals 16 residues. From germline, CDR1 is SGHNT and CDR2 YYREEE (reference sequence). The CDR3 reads CASSPPTGMMNYGYTF. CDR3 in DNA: TGTGCCAGCAGCCCCCCCACGGGCATGATGAACTATGGCTACACCTTC.

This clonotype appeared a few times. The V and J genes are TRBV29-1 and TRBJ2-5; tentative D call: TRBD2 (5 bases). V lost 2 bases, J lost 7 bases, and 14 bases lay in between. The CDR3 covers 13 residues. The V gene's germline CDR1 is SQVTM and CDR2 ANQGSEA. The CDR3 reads CSVERTDRVTQYF. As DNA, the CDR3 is TGCAGCGTTGAAAGGACTGACCGGGTGACCCAGTACTTC. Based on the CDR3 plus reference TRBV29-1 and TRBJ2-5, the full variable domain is SAVISQKPSRDICQRGTSLTIQCQVDSQVTMMFWYRQQPGQSLTLIATANQGSEATYESGFVIDKFPISRPNLTFSTLTVSNMSPEDSSIYLCSVERTDRVTQYFGPGTRLLVL.

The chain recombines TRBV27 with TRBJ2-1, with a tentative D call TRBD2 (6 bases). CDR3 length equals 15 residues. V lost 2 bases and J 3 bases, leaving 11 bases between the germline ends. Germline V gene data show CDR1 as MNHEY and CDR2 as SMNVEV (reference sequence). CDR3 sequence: CASSLRLEVYNEQFF. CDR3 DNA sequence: TGTGCCAGCAGTTTACGACTAGAGGTCTACAATGAGCAGTTCTTC.

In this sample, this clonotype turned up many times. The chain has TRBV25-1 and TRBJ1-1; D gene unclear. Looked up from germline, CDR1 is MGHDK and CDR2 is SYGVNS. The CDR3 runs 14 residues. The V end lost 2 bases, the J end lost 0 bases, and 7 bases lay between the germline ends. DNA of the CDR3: TGTGCCAGCAGTGAACAGAGCATGAACACTGAAGCTTTCTTT. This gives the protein CASSEQSMNTEAFF.

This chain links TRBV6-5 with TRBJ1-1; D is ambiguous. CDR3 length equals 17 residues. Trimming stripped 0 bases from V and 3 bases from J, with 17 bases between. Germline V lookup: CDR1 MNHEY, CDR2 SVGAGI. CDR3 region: CASSYSSGSLGDTEAFF. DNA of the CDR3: TGTGCCAGCAGTTACTCGTCCGGCTCGCTGGGTGACACTGAAGCTTTCTTT.

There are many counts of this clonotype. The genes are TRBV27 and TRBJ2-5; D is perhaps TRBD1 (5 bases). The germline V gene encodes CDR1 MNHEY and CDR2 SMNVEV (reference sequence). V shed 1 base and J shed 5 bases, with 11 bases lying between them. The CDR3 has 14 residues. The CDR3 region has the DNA TGTGCCAGCAGTTTATTGGGATCAGGGGAGACCCAGTACTTC. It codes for CASSLLGSGETQYF.

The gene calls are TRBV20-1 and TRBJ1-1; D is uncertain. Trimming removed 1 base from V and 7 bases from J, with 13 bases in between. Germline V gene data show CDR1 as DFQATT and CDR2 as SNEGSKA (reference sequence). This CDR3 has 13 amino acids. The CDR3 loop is CSARAPAGSEAFF. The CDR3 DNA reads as TGCAGTGCTAGAGCCCCGGCTGGGAGTGAAGCTTTCTTT.

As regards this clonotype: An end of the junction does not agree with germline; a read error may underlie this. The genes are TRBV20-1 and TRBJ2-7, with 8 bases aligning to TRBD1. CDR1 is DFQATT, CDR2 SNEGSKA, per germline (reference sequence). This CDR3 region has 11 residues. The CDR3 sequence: CSVPDRVTSHF. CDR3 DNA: TGCAGTGTACCGGACAGGGTCACGAGTCACTTC.

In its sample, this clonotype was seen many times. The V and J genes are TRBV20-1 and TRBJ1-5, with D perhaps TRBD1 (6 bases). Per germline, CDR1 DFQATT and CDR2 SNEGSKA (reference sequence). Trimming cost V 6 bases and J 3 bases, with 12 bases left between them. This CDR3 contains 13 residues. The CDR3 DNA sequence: TGCAGTGCCACTACAGGGATCAATCAGCCCCAGCATTTT. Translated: CSATTGINQPQHF.

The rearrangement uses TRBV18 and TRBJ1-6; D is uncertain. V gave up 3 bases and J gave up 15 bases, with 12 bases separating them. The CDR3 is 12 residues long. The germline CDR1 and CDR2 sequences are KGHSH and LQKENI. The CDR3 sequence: CASSPGPSNLHF. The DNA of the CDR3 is TGTGCCAGCTCACCTGGGCCGTCCAACCTCCACTTT.

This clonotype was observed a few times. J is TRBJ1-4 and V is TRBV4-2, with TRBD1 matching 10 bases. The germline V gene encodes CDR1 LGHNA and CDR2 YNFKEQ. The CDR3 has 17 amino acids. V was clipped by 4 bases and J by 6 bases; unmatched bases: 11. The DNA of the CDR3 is TGTGCCAGCAGCCGACCGGGACAGGGGTTGGATTATGAAAAACTGTTTTTT. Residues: CASSRPGQGLDYEKLFF.

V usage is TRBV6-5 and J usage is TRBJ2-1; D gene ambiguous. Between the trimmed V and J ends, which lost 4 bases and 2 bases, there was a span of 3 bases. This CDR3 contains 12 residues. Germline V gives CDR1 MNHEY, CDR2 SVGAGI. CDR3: CASSSPYNEQFF. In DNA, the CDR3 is TGTGCCAGCAGTTCCCCCTACAATGAGCAGTTCTTC.

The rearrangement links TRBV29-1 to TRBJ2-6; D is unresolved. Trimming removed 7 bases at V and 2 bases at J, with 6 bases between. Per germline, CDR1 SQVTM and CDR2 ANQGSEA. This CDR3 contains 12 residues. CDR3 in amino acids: CSADTGANVLTF. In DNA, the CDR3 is TGCAGCGCAGACACTGGGGCCAACGTCCTGACTTTC. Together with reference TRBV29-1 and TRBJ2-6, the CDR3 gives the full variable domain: SAVISQKPSRDICQRGTSLTIQCQVDSQVTMMFWYRQQPGQSLTLIATANQGSEATYESGFVIDKFPISRPNLTFSTLTVSNMSPEDSSIYLCSADTGANVLTFGAGSRLTVL.

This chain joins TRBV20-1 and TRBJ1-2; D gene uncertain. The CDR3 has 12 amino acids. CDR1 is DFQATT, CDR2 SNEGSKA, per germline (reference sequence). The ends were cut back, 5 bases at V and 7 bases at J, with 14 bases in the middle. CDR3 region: CSAPRVAGGYTF. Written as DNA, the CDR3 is TGCAGTGCTCCCCGAGTCGCCGGTGGCTACACCTTC.